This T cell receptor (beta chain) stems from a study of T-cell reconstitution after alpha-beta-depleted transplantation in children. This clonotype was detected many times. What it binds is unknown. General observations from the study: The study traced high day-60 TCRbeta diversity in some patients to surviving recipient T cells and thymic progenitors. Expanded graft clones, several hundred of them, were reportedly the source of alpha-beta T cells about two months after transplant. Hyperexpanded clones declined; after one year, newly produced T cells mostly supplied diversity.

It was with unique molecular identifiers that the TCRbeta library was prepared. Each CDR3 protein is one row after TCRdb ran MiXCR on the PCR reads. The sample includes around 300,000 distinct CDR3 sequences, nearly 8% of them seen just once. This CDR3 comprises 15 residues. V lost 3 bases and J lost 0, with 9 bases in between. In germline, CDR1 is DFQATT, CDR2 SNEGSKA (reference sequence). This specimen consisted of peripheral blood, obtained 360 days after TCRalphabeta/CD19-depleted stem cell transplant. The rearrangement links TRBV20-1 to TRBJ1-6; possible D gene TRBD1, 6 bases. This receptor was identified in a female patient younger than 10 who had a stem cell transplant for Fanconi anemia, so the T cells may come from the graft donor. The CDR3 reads CSARLGGSYNSPLHF. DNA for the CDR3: TGCAGTGCTAGGCTAGGGGGCTCCTATAATTCACCCCTCCACTTT.